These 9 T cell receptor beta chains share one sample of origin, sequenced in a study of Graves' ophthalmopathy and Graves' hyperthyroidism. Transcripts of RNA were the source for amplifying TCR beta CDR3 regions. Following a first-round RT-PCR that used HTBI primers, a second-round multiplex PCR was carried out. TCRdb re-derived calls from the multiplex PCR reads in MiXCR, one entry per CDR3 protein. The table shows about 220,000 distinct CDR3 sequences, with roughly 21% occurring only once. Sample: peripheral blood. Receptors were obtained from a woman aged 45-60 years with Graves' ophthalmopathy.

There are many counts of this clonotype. Written as DNA, the CDR3 is TGTGCCAGCACCTCGGGAGGGAGCGACGAGCAGTACTTC. This translates into CASTSGGSDEQYF. The J gene is TRBJ2-7, the V gene TRBV27; the match to TRBD2 covers 8 bases. The trim removed 7 bases at V and 5 bases at J, leaving 7 bases unmatched. CDR1 and CDR2 from the germline V gene are MNHEY and SMNVEV (reference sequence). The CDR3 runs 13 residues.

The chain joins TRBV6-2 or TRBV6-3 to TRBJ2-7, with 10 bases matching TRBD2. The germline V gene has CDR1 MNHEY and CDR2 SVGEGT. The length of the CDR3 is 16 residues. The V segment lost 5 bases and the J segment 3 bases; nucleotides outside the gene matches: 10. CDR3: CASSHDPGLAIYEQYF. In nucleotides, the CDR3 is TGTGCCAGCAGTCACGATCCGGGACTAGCGATCTACGAGCAGTACTTC.

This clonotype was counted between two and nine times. CDR3: CASSSTSVMGYEQYF. For the CDR3, the DNA is TGTGCCAGCAGTTCCACTAGTGTGATGGGCTACGAGCAGTACTTC. The chain uses TRBV28 and TRBJ2-7; tentatively, D is TRBD2 (5 bases). Looked up from germline, CDR1 is MDHEN and CDR2 is SYDVKM. Trimming pared 4 bases from V and 3 bases from J, leaving 16 bases between. This CDR3 spans 15 amino acids.

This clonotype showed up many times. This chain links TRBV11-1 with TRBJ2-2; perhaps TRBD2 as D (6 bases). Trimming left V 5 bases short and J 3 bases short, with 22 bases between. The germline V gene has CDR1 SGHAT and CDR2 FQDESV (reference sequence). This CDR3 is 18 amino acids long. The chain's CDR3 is CASSPPWPGTDYTGELFF. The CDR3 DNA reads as TGTGCCAGCAGCCCCCCCTGGCCCGGGACTGACTACACCGGGGAGCTGTTTTTT.

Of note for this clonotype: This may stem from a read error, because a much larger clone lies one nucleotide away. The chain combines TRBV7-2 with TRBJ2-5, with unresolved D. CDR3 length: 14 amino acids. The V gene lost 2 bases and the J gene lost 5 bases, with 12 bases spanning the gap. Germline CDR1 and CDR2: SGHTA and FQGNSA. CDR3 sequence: CASSLFAALETQYF. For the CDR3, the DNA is TGTGCCAGCAGCTTATTCGCAGCCCTTGAGACCCAGTACTTC. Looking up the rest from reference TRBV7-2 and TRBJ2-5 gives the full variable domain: GAGVSQSPSNKVTEKGKDVELRCDPISGHTALYWYRQSLGQGLEFLIYFQGNSAPDKSGLPSDRFSAERTGGSVSTLTIQRTQQEDSAVYLCASSLFAALETQYFGPGTRLLVL.

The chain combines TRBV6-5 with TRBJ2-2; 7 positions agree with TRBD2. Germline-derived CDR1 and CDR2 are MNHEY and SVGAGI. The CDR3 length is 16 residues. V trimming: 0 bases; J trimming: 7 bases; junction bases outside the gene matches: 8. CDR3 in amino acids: CASSYSRGRSGGELFF. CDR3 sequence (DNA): TGTGCCAGCAGTTACTCTCGCGGGAGAAGCGGCGGGGAGCTGTTTTTT.

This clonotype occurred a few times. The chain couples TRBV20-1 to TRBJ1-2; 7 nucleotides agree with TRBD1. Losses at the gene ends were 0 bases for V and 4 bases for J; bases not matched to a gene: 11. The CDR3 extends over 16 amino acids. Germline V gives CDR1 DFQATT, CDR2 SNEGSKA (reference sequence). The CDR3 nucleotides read TGCAGTGCTAGAGATGGTGGAGGGACAGCGCCCTATGGCTACACCTTC. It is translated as CSARDGGGTAPYGYTF.

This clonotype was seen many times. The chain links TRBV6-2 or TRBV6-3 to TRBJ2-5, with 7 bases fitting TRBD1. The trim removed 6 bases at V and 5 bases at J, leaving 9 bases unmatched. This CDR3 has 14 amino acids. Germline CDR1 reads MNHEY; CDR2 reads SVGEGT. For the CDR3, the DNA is TGTGCCAGCAGAGAGACAGGGTTCGGGGAGACCCAGTACTTC. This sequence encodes CASRETGFGETQYF.

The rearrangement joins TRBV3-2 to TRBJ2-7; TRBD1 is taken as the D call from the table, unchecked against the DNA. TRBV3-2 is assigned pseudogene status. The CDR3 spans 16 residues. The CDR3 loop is CASSPDGQGAPYEQYF. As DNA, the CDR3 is TGTGCCAGCAGCCCAGACGGACAGGGGGCACCCTACGAGCAGTACTTC.